One and the same sample provided the 21 T cell receptor beta chains below, sequenced in a study of blood T cell repertoires in COVID-19. Assay: immunoSEQ multiplex PCR; the TCRdb copy retains only in-frame clones and omits some. The sample consists of some 180,000 clones, about 88% of them appearing once. Source material: peripheral blood. All receptors derive from an elderly woman with COVID-19, enrolled during active disease.

This chain joins TRBV20-1 and TRBJ2-7; a weak D match, TRBD2 (5 bases). CDR3 length equals 11 residues. V lost 7 bases and J 6 bases, leaving 13 bases between the germline ends. The germline V gene encodes CDR1 DFQATT and CDR2 SNEGSKA (reference sequence). In nucleotides, the CDR3 is TGCAGTGGAAGGGAGTCTGGCGAGCAGTACTTC. Its protein is CSGRESGEQYF.

V is TRBV4-3 and J is TRBJ1-4; 7 nucleotides line up with TRBD1. The CDR3 contains 14 residues. From germline, CDR1 is LGHNA and CDR2 YSLEER. J gave up 8 bases and V 2 bases, and 5 bases lay outside the gene matches. The CDR3 DNA is TGCGCCAGCAGCCAACGGCCAGGGGGAGAAAAACTGTTTTTT. Protein: CASSQRPGGEKLFF.

This chain uses TRBV27 with TRBJ2-6; no definite D call. Germline CDR1 reads MNHEY; CDR2 reads SMNVEV (reference sequence). The CDR3 is 14 amino acids. With 3 bases removed from V and 0 bases from J, the gap between germline ends came to 3 bases. In DNA form, the CDR3 reads TGTGCCAGCAGTTTTCTCTCTGGGGCCAACGTCCTGACTTTC. Amino acids: CASSFLSGANVLTF.

The J gene is TRBJ1-5, the V gene TRBV28; TRBD1 matches at 7 bases. V dropped 5 bases and J dropped 0; count of bases not matched to a gene: 7. The germline V gene has CDR1 MDHEN and CDR2 SYDVKM. This CDR3 has 16 residues. CDR3 DNA: TGTGCCAGCAGTCCGGGGTACAGGGGTAGCAATCAGCCCCAGCATTTT. Amino acids: CASSPGYRGSNQPQHF.

The rearrangement links TRBV21-1 to TRBJ1-4. TRBV21-1 is a pseudogene locus. This CDR3 region has 16 residues. The CDR3 nucleotides are TGTGCCAGCAGCCAGGACGGAGGAGGTGTGGACGAAAAACTGTTTTTT. Translation: CASSQDGGGVDEKLFF.

In its sample, this clone was seen once. The V call is TRBV9, the J call TRBJ2-7, with TRBD2 matching 7 bases. The junction had 15 bases not matched to a gene; V was cut back by 3 bases and J by 12 bases. The length of the CDR3 is 14 residues. Looked up from germline, CDR1 is SGDLS and CDR2 is YYNGEE. CDR3 in amino acids: CASSALAEFRKRYF. As DNA, the CDR3 is TGTGCCAGCAGCGCCCTAGCGGAGTTTAGGAAGCGGTACTTC.

The chain joins TRBV7-9 to TRBJ2-2; 9 bases line up with TRBD2. This CDR3 region has 15 residues. With V trimmed by 8 bases and J by 7 bases, 11 bases remained unmatched. CDR1 SEHNR and CDR2 FQNEAQ come from the germline V gene (reference sequence). This CDR3 is CASPGGLAANGELFF. The CDR3 DNA reads TGTGCCAGCCCGGGGGGACTAGCCGCGAACGGGGAGCTGTTTTTT.

Notes on this clone: The same CDR3 also results from other DNA sequences found in this sample. V is TRBV28 and J is TRBJ2-1, with TRBD2 matching 8 bases. Germline CDR1 MDHEN, CDR2 SYDVKM. The CDR3 runs 15 residues. The trim removed 3 bases at V and 7 bases at J, leaving 8 bases unmatched. In nucleotides, the CDR3 is TGTGCCAGCAGTTTCTCGGGAGGGCCGGGAAATGAGCAGTTCTTC. Translating it yields CASSFSGGPGNEQFF.

The rearrangement joins TRBV18 to TRBJ2-2; D is unclear. Per the germline V gene, CDR1 is KGHSH and CDR2 is LQKENI. V was clipped by 1 base and J by 6 bases, with 12 bases between them. The length of the CDR3 is 15 residues. For the CDR3, the DNA is TGTGCCAGCTCACCACTACTCAGAGGCTCCGGGGAGCTGTTTTTT. Translating it yields CASSPLLRGSGELFF.

The rearrangement joins TRBV13 to TRBJ2-7; 7 bases are shared with TRBD1. CDR3 length equals 15 residues. Trimming cost V 2 bases and J 0 bases; bases outside gene matches: 4. Germline CDR1 is PRHDT and CDR2 is FYEKMQ (reference sequence). CDR3: CASSLYRDSSYEQYF. The CDR3 coding sequence is TGTGCCAGCAGCTTATACCGGGACAGCTCCTACGAGCAGTACTTC.

The chain recombines TRBV12-3 or TRBV12-4 with TRBJ2-5; 8 bases are a match to TRBD1. With 6 bases clipped from V and 5 bases from J, the junction kept 5 bases outside the gene matches. The CDR3 spans 13 residues. Here the CDR3 reads CASRRQGRETQYF. Written as DNA, the CDR3 is TGTGCCAGCAGAAGACAGGGGCGGGAGACCCAGTACTTC.

The chain is built from TRBV28 and TRBJ1-5, with 9 bases lining up with TRBD1. From germline, CDR1 is MDHEN and CDR2 SYDVKM. The CDR3 is made up of 15 amino acids. The junction had 3 bases not matched to a gene; V was cut back by 2 bases and J by 4 bases. The CDR3 region has the DNA TGTGCCAGCAGTTTAGCGGGACAGGGAAATCAGCCCCAGCATTTT. It specifies CASSLAGQGNQPQHF.

This rearrangement joins TRBV28 to TRBJ1-1; 7 bases are shared with TRBD1. The CDR3 is 14 amino acids. Germline V gene data show CDR1 as MDHEN and CDR2 as SYDVKM. J lost 4 bases, V lost 2 bases, and 4 bases had no gene match. This chain's CDR3 is CASSLTGVVTEAFF. CDR3 bases: TGTGCCAGCAGTTTAACAGGGGTGGTCACTGAAGCTTTCTTT.

The chain uses TRBV18 and TRBJ2-5, with TRBD2 matching over 8 bases. CDR3 size: 14 residues. Trimming at V came to 6 bases and at J to 3 bases, leaving 6 bases not matched to a gene. The germline V gene encodes CDR1 KGHSH and CDR2 LQKENI. Here the CDR3 reads CASSKSGSKETQYF. The CDR3 nucleotides are TGTGCCAGCTCCAAAAGCGGGAGCAAAGAGACCCAGTACTTC. The full variable domain, rest sourced from reference TRBV18 and TRBJ2-5, is NAGVMQNPRHLVRRRGQEARLRCSPMKGHSHVYWYRQLPEEGLKFMVYLQKENIIDESGMPKERFSAEFPKEGPSILRIQQVVRGDSAAYFCASSKSGSKETQYFGPGTRLLVL.

V is TRBV27 and J is TRBJ2-1; 11 bases fit TRBD2. The CDR3 runs to 15 residues. V trimming: 9 bases; J trimming: 9 bases; junction bases outside the gene matches: 13. Per the germline V gene, CDR1 is MNHEY and CDR2 is SMNVEV (reference sequence). The CDR3 reads CASKTGTSGLGEQFF. CDR3 in DNA: TGTGCCAGTAAGACCGGGACTAGCGGCTTAGGTGAGCAGTTCTTC.

The genes are TRBV4-3 and TRBJ2-5, with 8 bases lining up with TRBD1. This CDR3 has 15 amino acids. The J segment lost 5 bases and the V segment lost 1 base, leaving 6 bases of the junction unmatched. CDR1 and CDR2 from the germline V gene are LGHNA and YSLEER. The CDR3 reads CASSQGNRGSETQYF. The CDR3 nucleotides are TGCGCCAGCAGCCAAGGGAACAGGGGGTCGGAGACCCAGTACTTC.

The chain has TRBV6-5 and TRBJ1-1; 7 bases are a match to TRBD1. The germline gives CDR1 MNHEY, CDR2 SVGAGI. The CDR3 has 12 amino acids. The V gene end was trimmed by 2 bases and the J gene end by 10 bases; junction bases not matched to a gene: 4. CDR3 in amino acids: CASSYSRGRAFF. As DNA, the CDR3 is TGTGCCAGCAGTTACAGCAGGGGGAGAGCTTTCTTT.

The chain joins TRBV29-1 to TRBJ1-2; tentatively, D is TRBD1 (6 bases). Trimming cost V 0 bases and J 9 bases, with 11 bases left between them. Germline loops: CDR1 SQVTM, CDR2 ANQGSEA. The CDR3 is 12 residues long. CDR3 loop: CSVEEGQGSYTF. CDR3 DNA sequence: TGCAGCGTTGAAGAAGGGCAGGGGAGCTACACCTTC.

The count of this clone is one. This chain uses TRBV21-1 with TRBJ2-5; TRBD1 is taken as the D call from the table, unchecked against the DNA. TRBV21-1 is a pseudogene. The CDR3 runs to 17 residues. CDR3: CASSKSWGWGLQETQYF. The CDR3 DNA follows: TGTGCCAGCAGCAAATCATGGGGATGGGGGCTTCAAGAGACCCAGTACTTC.

This chain joins TRBV5-8 and TRBJ2-3; TRBD2 agrees at 9 bases. The CDR3 is 14 residues long. Trimming cost V 0 bases and J 5 bases; bases outside gene matches: 1. CDR1 is SGHTS, CDR2 YDEGEE, per germline. The CDR3 DNA reads TGTGCCAGCAGCTTGGTTAGCGGGAGAGATACGCAGTATTTT. Translating it yields CASSLVSGRDTQYF.

The chain combines TRBV7-2 with TRBJ2-7, with a weak D call TRBD2 (7 bases). With 2 bases removed from V and 1 base from J, the gap between germline ends came to 12 bases. This CDR3 region has 15 residues. Per the germline V gene, CDR1 is SGHTA and CDR2 is FQGNSA. The CDR3 protein is CASSLLGGLSYEQYF. DNA for the CDR3: TGTGCCAGCAGCTTACTGGGGGGGCTATCCTACGAGCAGTACTTC.